This TCR beta chain is drawn from a study of T cell repertoires in cytomegalovirus infection. Germline CDR1 is SGHVS and CDR2 is FQNEAQ. The CDR3 spans 15 residues. One entry per CDR3 protein results from TCRdb running MiXCR on the reads. The repertoire includes approximately 700,000 distinct CDR3 sequences, roughly 35% of them detected once, and 2.5% to 3.5% sits in the top ten. On this clonotype: Since the CDR3 does not end with the conserved phenylalanine or tryptophan, this likely comes from a read error.

Input material: PBMCs. J is TRBJ1-2 and V is TRBV7-8, with 9 bases fitting TRBD1. The receptor was isolated from a human donor in good health (CMV status not recorded). Some clones in this sample may be carry-over from other donors' samples. This CDR3 reads CASSRAGQGDYCYTL. As DNA, the CDR3 is TGTGCCAGCAGCAGAGCGGGACAGGGAGACTATTGCTACACCTTA.